The 26 T cell receptor beta chains reported below all come from one sample, sequenced in a study of regulatory T cells in long-lasting Graves disease. Arm-PCR with iRepertoire HTBI primers amplified the CDR3 regions for these TCR beta libraries. TCRdb re-called the multiplex PCR reads with MiXCR, one entry per CDR3 protein. Among about 360,000 distinct CDR3 sequences listed, 15% to 20% were seen once. The time point was: newly diagnosed GD, antithyroid drugs for less than 3 months. Scientists built the TCR library using RNA that was extracted from PBMCs. These data are also associated with another study on T cells in Graves' hyperthyroidism and ophthalmopathy.

This material consisted of peripheral blood mononuclear cells (PBMCs), taken at new diagnosis, from a patient treated with antithyroid drugs. The receptors were sampled from a woman between 18 and 29 years old with Graves disease.

The genes are TRBV7-9 and TRBJ2-3; tentatively, D is TRBD1 (6 bases). Trimming removed 4 bases at V and 3 bases at J, with 14 bases between. The CDR3 is made up of 15 amino acids. The germline gives CDR1 SEHNR, CDR2 FQNEAQ (reference sequence). The CDR3 nucleotides read TGTGCCAGCAGCTATACAGGGATTCCAACAGATACGCAGTATTTT. Translated, it gives CASSYTGIPTDTQYF.

This clonotype came up many times. This sequence joins TRBV6-5 and TRBJ2-2; possibly TRBD2 for D (6 bases). This CDR3 has 15 amino acids. Germline V gives CDR1 MNHEY, CDR2 SVGAGI. V was shortened by 0 bases and J by 1 base, with 6 bases between the two germline ends. The CDR3 DNA reads TGTGCCAGCAGTTACTCCGGGGGGAACACCGGGGAGCTGTTTTTT. It is translated as CASSYSGGNTGELFF.

The V gene is TRBV19, the J gene TRBJ2-1; the match to TRBD1 covers 7 bases. Trimming cost V 3 bases and J 7 bases; bases outside gene matches: 6. This CDR3 is 14 amino acids long. The germline V gene encodes CDR1 LNHDA and CDR2 SQIVND (reference sequence). CDR3 DNA: TGTGCCAGTAGTATGGCAGGGGGAGTTAATGAGCAGTTCTTC. Its translation is CASSMAGGVNEQFF.

This clonotype turned up a few times. The V gene is TRBV7-9, the J gene TRBJ1-2, with a weak D call TRBD1 (6 bases). Germline CDR1 SEHNR, CDR2 FQNEAQ (reference sequence). V gave up 3 bases and J gave up 4 bases, with 12 bases separating them. The CDR3 runs 14 residues. Here the CDR3 reads CASSLGALGYGYTF. The CDR3, as DNA: TGTGCCAGCAGCTTGGGGGCGCTGGGCTATGGCTACACCTTC.

This chain connects TRBV12-3 or TRBV12-4 to TRBJ1-1; tentative D call: TRBD1 (6 bases). This CDR3 spans 14 amino acids. V was pared by 7 bases and J by 5 bases, with 17 bases between. The DNA of the CDR3 is TGTGCCAGCACCTGGGGACATCGGGGTACTGAAGCTTTCTTT. Its protein product is CASTWGHRGTEAFF.

This clonotype was recorded many times. This chain connects TRBV10-3 to TRBJ2-5, with 8 bases fitting TRBD2. Germline V gives CDR1 ENHRY, CDR2 SYGVKD. V lost 4 bases to trimming and J lost 4 bases; unmatched junction nucleotides: 5. CDR3 length equals 14 residues. In nucleotides, the CDR3 is TGTGCCATCAGTGCGAGCGGGAGCGGAGAGACCCAGTACTTC. Its translation: CAISASGSGETQYF.

The rearrangement joins TRBV19 to TRBJ2-2; 7 nucleotides agree with TRBD1. Germline trimming cut 6 bases from V and 0 bases from J; bases unmatched to any gene: 1. The CDR3 runs to 14 residues. The germline CDR1 and CDR2 sequences are LNHDA and SQIVND (reference sequence). Here the CDR3 reads CASRTGANTGELFF. DNA for the CDR3: TGTGCCAGTAGAACAGGGGCGAACACCGGGGAGCTGTTTTTT. The full variable domain, rest sourced from reference TRBV19 and TRBJ2-2, is DGGITQSPKYLFRKEGQNVTLSCEQNLNHDAMYWYRQDPGQGLRLIYYSQIVNDFQKGDIAEGYSVSREKKESFPLTVTSAQKNPTAFYLCASRTGANTGELFFGEGSRLTVL.

There are a few counts of this clonotype. The chain uses TRBV6-1 and TRBJ2-1; 11 bases match TRBD2. V shed 8 bases, J shed 2 bases, and the junction held 5 bases outside the gene matches. This CDR3 is built from 15 residues. Per germline, CDR1 MNHNS and CDR2 SASEGT. For the CDR3, the DNA is TGTGCCAGCGCGCCGACTAGCGGGGCCTACAATGAGCAGTTCTTC. Its protein product is CASAPTSGAYNEQFF.

V gene TRBV29-1 combines with J gene TRBJ2-6, with 10 positions matching TRBD2. Germline V gives CDR1 SQVTM, CDR2 ANQGSEA. This CDR3 is 18 amino acids long. J was trimmed by 0 bases and V by 2 bases; bases with no gene match: 7. The CDR3 DNA sequence: TGCAGCGTTGAATTGATTAGCGGGGGGACCTCTGGGGCCAACGTCCTGACTTTC. Its translation is CSVELISGGTSGANVLTF.

The chain is built from TRBV13 and TRBJ2-3; D possibly corresponds to TRBD2 (6 bases). V lost 5 bases, J lost 4 bases, and 10 bases lay in between. The germline CDR1 and CDR2 sequences are PRHDT and FYEKMQ (reference sequence). CDR3 length: 13 residues. The CDR3 DNA is TGTGCCAGCAGCCTCACGGGAGCAGATACGCAGTATTTT. Translated: CASSLTGADTQYF.

This clonotype was counted ten times or more. The rearrangement uses TRBV30 and TRBJ2-4; a weak D match, TRBD1 (6 bases). Trimming took off 1 base at V and 3 bases at J, with 19 bases between the two ends. The CDR3 is made up of 17 amino acids. Germline V gene lookup returns CDR1 GTSNPN and CDR2 SVGIG (reference sequence). CDR3 loop: CAWSAIQGSFGKNIQYF. The CDR3 region has the DNA TGTGCCTGGAGTGCCATACAGGGTAGTTTCGGCAAAAACATTCAGTACTTC.

The CDR3 DNA reads TGCAGTGCTAGAGAAAGCGGGAGGGCATTGCATGAGCAGTTCTTC. It specifies CSARESGRALHEQFF. V and J are TRBV20-1 and TRBJ2-1, with TRBD2 matching 10 bases. The CDR3 loop spans 15 amino acids. The V gene end was trimmed by 0 bases and the J gene end by 8 bases; junction bases not matched to a gene: 7. Germline lookup yields CDR1 DFQATT and CDR2 SNEGSKA (reference sequence).

V usage is TRBV6-1 and J usage is TRBJ1-6; D unresolved. Trimming stripped 4 bases from V and 7 bases from J, with 17 bases between. The CDR3 has 16 amino acids. From germline, CDR1 is MNHNS and CDR2 SASEGT. Written as DNA, the CDR3 is TGTGCCAGCAGTGTCGCGCAAGCAAGTGGAAATTCACCCCTCCACTTT. It codes for CASSVAQASGNSPLHF.

This clonotype was counted ten times or more. This sequence joins TRBV2 and TRBJ2-5; D not certain. The CDR3 runs 12 residues. Germline V gene lookup returns CDR1 SNHLY and CDR2 FYNNEI. V lost 8 bases to trimming and J lost 0 bases, with 7 bases between them. As DNA, the CDR3 is TGTGCCAGCTATAGCCACCAAGAGACCCAGTACTTC. This codes for CASYSHQETQYF.

This clonotype was observed many times. The V gene is TRBV28, the J gene TRBJ2-4; D is uncertain. Germline V gives CDR1 MDHEN, CDR2 SYDVKM. The CDR3 contains 16 residues. Trimming left V 1 base short and J 1 base short, with 11 bases between. The CDR3 region has the DNA TGTGCCAGCAGTTTATTCGGGTTGGCGGCCAAAAACATTCAGTACTTC. It yields the protein CASSLFGLAAKNIQYF.

This clonotype was recorded many times. The chain recombines TRBV7-2 with TRBJ2-7; 8 bases map to TRBD2. Per the germline V gene, CDR1 is SGHTA and CDR2 is FQGNSA. The length of the CDR3 is 16 residues. Losses at the gene ends were 5 bases for V and 3 bases for J; bases not matched to a gene: 12. The CDR3: CASSVTGTSGIYEQYF. For the CDR3, the DNA is TGTGCCAGCAGCGTCACCGGGACTAGTGGAATCTACGAGCAGTACTTC.

This clonotype was seen ten or more times. The chain recombines TRBV3-1 with TRBJ1-4; no clear D. CDR3 length equals 13 residues. The V end lost 5 bases, the J end lost 4 bases, and 8 bases lay between the germline ends. Germline V gene data show CDR1 as LGHDT and CDR2 as YNNKEL (reference sequence). CDR3 loop: CASSGQLNEKLFF. The CDR3 DNA is TGTGCCAGCAGCGGGCAGCTTAATGAAAAACTGTTTTTT. The full variable domain, its missing parts supplied by reference TRBV3-1 and TRBJ1-4, is DTAVSQTPKYLVTQMGNDKSIKCEQNLGHDTMYWYKQDSKKFLKIMFSYNNKELIINETVPNRFSPKSPDKAHLNLHINSLELGDSAVYFCASSGQLNEKLFFGSGTQLSVL.

This clonotype was seen repeatedly, ten times or more. The chain has TRBV29-1 and TRBJ2-7; TRBD1 aligns across 8 bases. Germline V gives CDR1 SQVTM, CDR2 ANQGSEA. With V trimmed by 5 bases and J by 6 bases, 9 bases remained unmatched. The CDR3 totals 13 residues. DNA of the CDR3: TGCAGCGTTAGGGACAGGTCAATCTCCGAGCAGTACTTC. This codes for CSVRDRSISEQYF.

This clonotype was seen at least ten times. The CDR3 DNA follows: TGTGCCAGTCGAGATGGGGGATTTTCCTACGAGCAGTACTTC. Translated, it gives CASRDGGFSYEQYF. The V gene is TRBV6-1, the J gene TRBJ2-7, with D perhaps matching TRBD1 or TRBD2 (5 bases each). V was pared by 9 bases and J by 1 base, with 16 bases between. The CDR3 extends over 14 amino acids. The germline CDR1 and CDR2 sequences are MNHNS and SASEGT.

There are many counts of this clonotype. The V and J genes are TRBV3-1 and TRBJ1-2; no reliable D call. Per the germline V gene, CDR1 is LGHDT and CDR2 is YNNKEL (reference sequence). CDR3 length: 13 amino acids. V lost 3 bases, J lost 6 bases, and 11 bases lay in between. CDR3 sequence reads: CASSQIRGNGYTF. Here the CDR3 DNA reads TGTGCCAGCAGCCAGATCCGGGGAAATGGCTACACCTTC.

The gene calls are TRBV6-9 and TRBJ1-6; D may be TRBD1 (6 bases). Deletions cut 3 bases from V and 5 bases from J, with 11 bases between. The germline gives CDR1 MNHGY, CDR2 SVAAGI. The CDR3 spans 15 residues. The CDR3 region is CASSYGQGNNSPLHF. In DNA, the CDR3 is TGTGCCAGCAGTTACGGGCAGGGGAATAATTCACCCCTCCACTTT.

This clonotype occurred many times. The chain combines TRBV12-3 or TRBV12-4 with TRBJ1-6; 9 nucleotides line up with TRBD1. The CDR3 length is 16 residues. J was trimmed by 0 bases and V by 6 bases; bases with no gene match: 3. CDR3 in amino acids: CASRDRGSSYNSPLHF. The CDR3 nucleotides are TGTGCCAGCAGGGACAGGGGCAGCTCCTATAATTCACCCCTCCACTTT.

There are many counts of this clonotype. The rearrangement links TRBV5-4 to TRBJ2-1; the D gene is possibly TRBD2 (6 bases). Germline V CDR1 and CDR2: SGHNT, YYREEE (reference sequence). The CDR3 has 16 residues. V lost 0 bases and J 3 bases, leaving 13 bases between the germline ends. CDR3 protein: CASSLGRDPLYNEQFF. For the CDR3, the DNA is TGTGCCAGCAGCTTGGGGCGGGACCCTCTCTACAATGAGCAGTTCTTC. The variable domain in full, with the rest retrieved from reference TRBV5-4 and TRBJ2-1, is ETGVTQSPTHLIKTRGQQVTLRCSSQSGHNTVSWYQQALGQGPQFIFQYYREEENGRGNFPPRFSGLQFPNYSSELNVNALELDDSALYLCASSLGRDPLYNEQFFGPGTRLTVL.

This clonotype turned up a few times. The V gene is TRBV12-3 or TRBV12-4, the J gene TRBJ2-5; TRBD2 matches 8 bases. Unmatched junction bases numbered 10, after V lost 8 bases and J lost 5 bases. The CDR3 is 14 amino acids. The CDR3 spells CASAGGGGRETQYF. The CDR3 bases are TGTGCCAGCGCCGGGGGGGGGGGTCGGGAGACCCAGTACTTC.

At least ten counts were recorded for this clonotype. The chain has TRBV7-3 and TRBJ2-7; D is undetermined. The V gene's germline CDR1 is SGHTA and CDR2 FQGTGA. This CDR3 comprises 13 residues. Trimming shortened V by 5 bases and J by 7 bases, and 15 bases separated the two germline ends. As DNA, the CDR3 is TGTGCCAGCAGCCCCGGTAGGTTTCAGGAGCAGTACTTC. Its translation is CASSPGRFQEQYF.

This clonotype has more than one count but fewer than ten. CDR3: CASRGTGLDNQPQHF. CDR3 sequence (DNA): TGTGCCAGCAGGGGGACAGGGCTGGATAATCAGCCCCAGCATTTT. The chain recombines TRBV27 with TRBJ1-5, with 9 bases lining up with TRBD1. V was pared by 6 bases and J by 4 bases, with 7 bases of the junction left unmatched. The CDR3 length is 15 residues. Germline V CDR1 and CDR2: MNHEY, SMNVEV (reference sequence).